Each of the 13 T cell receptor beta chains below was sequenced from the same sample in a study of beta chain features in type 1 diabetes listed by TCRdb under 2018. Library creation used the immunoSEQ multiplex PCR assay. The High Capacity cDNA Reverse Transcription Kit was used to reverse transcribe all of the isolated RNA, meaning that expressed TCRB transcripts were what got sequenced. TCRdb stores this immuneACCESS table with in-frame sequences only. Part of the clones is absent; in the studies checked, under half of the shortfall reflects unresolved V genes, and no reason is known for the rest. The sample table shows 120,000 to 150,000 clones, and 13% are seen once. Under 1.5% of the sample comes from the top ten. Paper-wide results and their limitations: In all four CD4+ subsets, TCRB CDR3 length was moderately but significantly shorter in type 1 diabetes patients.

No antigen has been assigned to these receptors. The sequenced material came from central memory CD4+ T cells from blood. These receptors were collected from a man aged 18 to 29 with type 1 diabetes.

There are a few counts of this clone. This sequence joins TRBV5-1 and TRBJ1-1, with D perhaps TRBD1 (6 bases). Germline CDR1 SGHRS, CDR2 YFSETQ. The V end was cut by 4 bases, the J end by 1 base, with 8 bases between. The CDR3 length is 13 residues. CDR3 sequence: CASSVQGNTEAFF. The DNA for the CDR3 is TGCGCCAGCAGCGTACAGGGGAACACTGAAGCTTTCTTT.

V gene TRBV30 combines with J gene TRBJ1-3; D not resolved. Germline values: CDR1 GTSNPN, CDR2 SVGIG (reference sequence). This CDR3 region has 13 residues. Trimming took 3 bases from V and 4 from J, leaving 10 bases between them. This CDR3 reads CAWREGSGNTIYF. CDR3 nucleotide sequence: TGTGCCTGGAGGGAAGGAAGCGGAAACACCATATATTTT.

The chain's CDR3 is CASSPGTTNEKLFF. The DNA for the CDR3 is TGTGCCAGCAGCCCGGGGACAACTAATGAAAAACTGTTTTTT. The V gene is TRBV6-6, the J gene TRBJ1-4; D remains ambiguous. CDR1 and CDR2 from the germline V gene are MNHNY and SVGAGI (reference sequence). Trimming took 6 bases from V and 0 from J, leaving 8 bases between them. The CDR3 is 14 amino acids.

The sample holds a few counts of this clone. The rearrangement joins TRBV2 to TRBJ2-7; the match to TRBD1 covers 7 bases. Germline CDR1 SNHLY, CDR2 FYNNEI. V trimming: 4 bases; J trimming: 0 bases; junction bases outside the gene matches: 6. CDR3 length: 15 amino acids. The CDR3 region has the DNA TGTGCCAGCAGTGTTTTAGGGACAGTCTCCTACGAGCAGTACTTC. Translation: CASSVLGTVSYEQYF.

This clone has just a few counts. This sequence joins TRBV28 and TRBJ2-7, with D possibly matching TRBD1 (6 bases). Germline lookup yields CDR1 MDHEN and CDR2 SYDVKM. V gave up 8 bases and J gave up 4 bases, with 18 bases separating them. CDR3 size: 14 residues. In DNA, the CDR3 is TGTGCCAGCCAGACAGGCTCCGCGGTATACGAGCAGTACTTC. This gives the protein CASQTGSAVYEQYF.

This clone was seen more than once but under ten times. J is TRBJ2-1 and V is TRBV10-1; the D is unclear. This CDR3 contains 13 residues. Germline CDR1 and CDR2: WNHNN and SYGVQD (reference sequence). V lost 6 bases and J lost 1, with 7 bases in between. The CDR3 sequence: CASSRLSYNEQFF. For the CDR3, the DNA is TGCGCCAGCAGCCGGTTATCCTACAATGAGCAGTTCTTC.

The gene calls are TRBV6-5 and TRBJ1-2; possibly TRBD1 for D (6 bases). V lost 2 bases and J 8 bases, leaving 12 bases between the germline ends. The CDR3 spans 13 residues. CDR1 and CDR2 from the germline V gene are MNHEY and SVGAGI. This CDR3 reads CASSYTGFNGYTF. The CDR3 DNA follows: TGTGCCAGCAGTTACACAGGGTTTAACGGCTACACCTTC.

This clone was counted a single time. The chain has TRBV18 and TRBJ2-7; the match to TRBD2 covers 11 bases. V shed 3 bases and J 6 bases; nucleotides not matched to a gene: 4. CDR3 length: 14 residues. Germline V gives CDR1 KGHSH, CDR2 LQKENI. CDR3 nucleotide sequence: TGTGCCAGCTCACCTAGCGGGGGGGTCGGCGAGCAGTACTTC. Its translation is CASSPSGGVGEQYF.

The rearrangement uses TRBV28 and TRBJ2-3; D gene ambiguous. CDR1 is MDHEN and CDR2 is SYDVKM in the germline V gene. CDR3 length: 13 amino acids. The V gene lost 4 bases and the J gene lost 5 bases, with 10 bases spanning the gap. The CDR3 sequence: CASSSPLEDTQYF. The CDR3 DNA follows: TGTGCCAGCAGTTCCCCCTTAGAAGATACGCAGTATTTT.

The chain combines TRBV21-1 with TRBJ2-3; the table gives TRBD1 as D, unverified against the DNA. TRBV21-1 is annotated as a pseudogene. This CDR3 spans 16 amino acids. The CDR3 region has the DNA TGTGCCAGCAGCGCCCACAGGAGCTCTAGCACAGATACGCAGTATTTT. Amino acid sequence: CASSAHRSSSTDTQYF.

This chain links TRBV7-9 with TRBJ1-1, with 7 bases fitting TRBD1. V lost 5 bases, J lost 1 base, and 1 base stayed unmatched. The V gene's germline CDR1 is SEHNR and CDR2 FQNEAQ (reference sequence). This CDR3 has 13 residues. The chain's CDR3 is CASSRQGNTEAFF. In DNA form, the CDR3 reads TGTGCCAGCAGCCGACAGGGGAACACTGAAGCTTTCTTT. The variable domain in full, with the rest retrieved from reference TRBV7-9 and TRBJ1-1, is DTGVSQNPRHKITKRGQNVTFRCDPISEHNRLYWYRQTLGQGPEFLTYFQNEAQLEKSRLLSDRFSAERPKGSFSTLEIQRTEQGDSAMYLCASSRQGNTEAFFGQGTRLTVV.

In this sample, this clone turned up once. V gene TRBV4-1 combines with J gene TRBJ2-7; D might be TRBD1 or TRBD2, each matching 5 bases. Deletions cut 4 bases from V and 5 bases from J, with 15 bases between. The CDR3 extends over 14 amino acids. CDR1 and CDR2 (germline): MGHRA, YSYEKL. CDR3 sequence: CASSRERRDHEQYF. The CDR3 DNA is TGCGCCAGCAGCCGGGAGCGAAGGGACCACGAGCAGTACTTC.

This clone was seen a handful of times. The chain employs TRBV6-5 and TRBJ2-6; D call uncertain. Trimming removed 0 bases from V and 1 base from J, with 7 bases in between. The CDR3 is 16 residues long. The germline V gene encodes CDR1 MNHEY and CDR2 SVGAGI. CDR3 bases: TGTGCCAGCAGTTACTCGTTGGGGTCTGGGGCCAACGTCCTGACTTTC. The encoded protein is CASSYSLGSGANVLTF.